This T cell receptor (beta chain) is from a study of T cells after yellow fever vaccination. TCRdb reanalysed the 5' RACE reads using MiXCR and keeps one entry per CDR3 protein. Of roughly 310,000 distinct CDR3 sequences listed, roughly 3.5% were seen once; the top ten hold less than 25%. This clonotype was observed at least ten times. The CDR3 extends over 18 amino acids. J lost 5 bases, V lost 4 bases, and 14 bases had no gene match. From germline, CDR1 is SGHRS and CDR2 YFSETQ. This sequence joins TRBV5-1 and TRBJ2-1; 11 bases map to TRBD2. The receptor was isolated from a man younger than 30 who received the YFV17D yellow fever vaccine. The specimen comprised PBMCs, sampled on the day of the yellow fever booster vaccination. The CDR3 sequence is CASSTGGVAGGLNNEQFF. For the CDR3, the DNA is TGCGCCAGCAGCACCGGCGGAGTAGCGGGGGGGCTGAACAATGAGCAGTTCTTC.